A selection of T cell receptor beta chains follows, all from one sample in a study of OX40 agonist ivuxolimab in advanced cancers. Profiled with immunoSEQ multiplex PCR; TCRdb holds only in-frame clones, not every one. The sample carries 52,000 or so clones, around four fifths recorded once. Here the sequenced sample was CD4+ or CD8+ T cells sorted from blood, taken in a trial of the OX40 agonist ivuxolimab. All receptors derive from an adult with an advanced solid tumor such as melanoma, head and neck, liver or kidney cancer. CDR3s include the opening cysteine and the closing phenylalanine or tryptophan. Fields, in order: clone size, V gene, J gene, D gene, CDR3 protein, CDR3 DNA. The D gene is left open where the match is weak. For some rows the clone size is stated as once, few or many, or as a class when expanded; others skip it.

.	TRBV13	TRBJ1-2	.	CASRRLLDGYTF	TGTGCCAGCAGGCGACTACTGGATGGCTACACCTTC
.	TRBV7-2	TRBJ2-1	TRBD2	CASSLAAGGSYNEQFF	TGTGCCAGCAGCTTAGCGGCGGGGGGCTCCTACAATGAGCAGTTCTTC
.	TRBV7-9	TRBJ2-7	TRBD1	CASSLGQGAYEQYF	TGTGCCAGCAGCTTGGGCCAGGGGGCCTACGAGCAGTACTTC
.	TRBV2	TRBJ1-1	.	CASSPQQNTEAFF	TGTGCCAGCAGCCCCCAACAGAACACTGAAGCTTTCTTT
once	TRBV18	TRBJ2-7	.	CASSPRGQGSSYEQYF	TGTGCCAGCTCACCACGTGGACAAGGAAGCTCCTACGAGCAGTACTTC
few	TRBV19	TRBJ2-2	.	CASRLAGELFF	TGTGCCAGTAGGCTGGCCGGGGAGCTGTTTTTT
.	TRBV19	TRBJ2-1	TRBD2	CASSISGRFTYNEQFF	TGTGCCAGTAGTATTAGCGGGAGGTTTACCTACAATGAGCAGTTCTTC
.	TRBV6-6	TRBJ1-1	.	CASLVGQTAAEAFF	TGTGCCAGTCTTGTCGGTCAAACGGCGGCTGAAGCTTTCTTT
.	TRBV20-1	TRBJ2-7	TRBD1	CSAKDRVGQYF	TGCAGTGCTAAAGACAGGGTCGGGCAGTACTTC
few	TRBV18	TRBJ2-2	.	CASSPGSTADTGELFF	TGTGCCAGCTCACCTGGTTCGACAGCCGACACCGGGGAGCTGTTTTTT
.	TRBV18	TRBJ1-6	.	CASSPSGSQNSPLHF	TGTGCCAGCTCACCATCAGGGTCCCAGAATTCACCCCTCCACTTT
many	TRBV5-1	TRBJ2-1	TRBD2	CASRGSGNQFF	TGCGCCAGCCGCGGAAGCGGGAATCAGTTCTTC
.	TRBV7-2	TRBJ2-6	.	CASSFFGANVLTF	TGTGCCAGCAGCTTTTTCGGGGCCAACGTCCTGACTTTC
.	TRBV19	TRBJ1-5	.	CASSIPTAEDSNQPQHF	TGTGCCAGTAGTATCCCGACCGCGGAGGATAGCAATCAGCCCCAGCATTTT
.	TRBV19	TRBJ2-6	.	CASSFGDRFSGANVLTF	TGTGCCAGTAGTTTCGGCGACAGGTTCTCTGGGGCCAACGTCCTGACTTTC
.	TRBV29-1	TRBJ2-3	TRBD1	CSGRQGIVSDTQYF	TGCAGCGGGCGACAGGGAATTGTCTCAGATACGCAGTATTTT
.	TRBV5-4	TRBJ2-7	TRBD1	CASSPGDRRYEQYF	TGTGCCAGCAGCCCGGGGGACAGGCGCTACGAGCAGTACTTC
.	TRBV30	TRBJ2-3	.	CACTGSTDTQYF	TGTGCCTGTACAGGGTCCACAGATACGCAGTATTTT
.	TRBV5-4	TRBJ2-1	TRBD2	CASSLALLAGGQNEQFF	TGTGCCAGCAGCTTGGCCTTACTAGCGGGGGGGCAGAATGAGCAGTTCTTC
once	TRBV5-4	TRBJ2-5	.	CASSLASKQETQYF	TGTGCCAGCAGCTTGGCATCCAAGCAAGAGACCCAGTACTTC
.	TRBV4-1	TRBJ1-1	.	CASSQDVRNTEAFF	TGCGCCAGCAGCCAAGATGTGAGAAACACTGAAGCTTTCTTT
.	TRBV5-4	TRBJ2-7	.	CASSRADRYYEQYF	TGTGCCAGCAGCCGAGCCGACAGGTACTACGAGCAGTACTTC
.	TRBV18	TRBJ2-2	TRBD2	CASSPWTSGGPNTGELFF	TGTGCCAGCTCACCATGGACTAGCGGGGGCCCGAACACCGGGGAGCTGTTTTTT
.	TRBV5-8	TRBJ2-3	TRBD2	CASSHRVAGDTDTQYF	TGTGCCAGCAGCCATCGAGTAGCGGGGGACACAGATACGCAGTATTTT
.	TRBV11-2	TRBJ2-2	.	CASSFFGELFF	TGTGCCAGCAGCTTTTTCGGGGAGCTGTTTTTT
.	TRBV10-3	TRBJ1-5	.	CAISESWVSNQPQHF	TGTGCCATCAGTGAGTCGTGGGTAAGCAATCAGCCCCAGCATTTT
once	TRBV19	TRBJ1-2	TRBD1	CASSIGGTGAGGYTF	TGTGCCAGTAGTATTGGGGGGACAGGGGCCGGTGGCTACACCTTC
.	TRBV14	TRBJ1-2	TRBD1	CASSQTGVGYTF	TGTGCCAGCAGCCAAACAGGGGTCGGCTACACCTTC
.	TRBV7-9	TRBJ2-1	.	CASSSGSIFSYNEQFF	TGTGCCAGCAGCTCAGGTAGTATTTTCTCCTACAATGAGCAGTTCTTC
.	TRBV6-5	TRBJ1-2	TRBD1	CASSRTGGSYGYTF	TGTGCCAGCAGCCGGACAGGGGGCAGCTATGGCTACACCTTC
.	TRBV7-3	TRBJ2-3	.	CASSLVGKDTQYF	TGTGCCAGCAGCTTAGTGGGGAAAGATACGCAGTATTTT
few	TRBV6-5	TRBJ2-3	TRBD2	CASSQAGDTDTQYF	TGTGCCAGCAGCCAAGCGGGAGACACAGATACGCAGTATTTT
.	TRBV5-4	TRBJ2-7	TRBD1	CASSTGDRGNWEQYF	TGTGCCAGCAGCACCGGGGACAGGGGAAACTGGGAGCAGTACTTC
once	TRBV11-3	TRBJ1-4	TRBD1	CASSTDRGPHEKLFF	TGTGCCAGCAGCACAGACAGGGGGCCTCATGAAAAACTGTTTTTT
.	TRBV11-2	TRBJ2-1	.	CASSSLTSGRGEQFF	TGTGCCAGCAGCTCTCTTACGAGCGGAAGAGGTGAGCAGTTCTTC
.	TRBV10-2	TRBJ1-1	.	CASSSTRNTEAFF	TGCGCCAGCAGTTCGACAAGGAACACTGAAGCTTTCTTT